This T cell receptor beta chain was profiled in a study of T cell responses to AZD1222 COVID-19 vaccine (dated by TCRdb to 2020 to 2023). General notes on the study: A total of under 250 trial participants underwent TCR sequencing, of whom 207 had received two doses of AZD1222 and about 25 had received two doses of the MenACWY control vaccine. Enrollment into the trials was organized by age into subgroups of 18-55, 56-69 and 70-plus years, and those subgroups contained roughly 140, 27 and 60 TCR-sequenced participants, respectively. General study outcomes and caveats: A significant rise in spike-specific TCR breadth and depth was observed after two AZD1222 doses relative to day 0 and relative to MenACWY recipients. CD4 TCRs associated with the vaccine covered the entire spike protein, and the dominant responses were in regions 160-218 and 743-854. The 56-69-year group was small, and its depth increase did not reach significance, likely because of low power. Only five to seven AZD1222 recipients were SARS-CoV-2 seropositive at baseline, limiting conclusions about previously exposed vaccinees. Nearly half of unique spike-specific TCRs reportedly recognized epitopes outside regions mutated in the B.1.351 and B.1.1.7 variants. Participants were mostly white British and included more females than males, and it was suggested by the authors that clonal diversity may have been underestimated. Because no day 14 peak-response samples were available, repertoires were characterized only after the peak T cell response.

The CDR3 regions of human TCRbeta chains were analyzed by immunosequencing. In the source study's methods: Repertoire TCRs were matched against a reference library of SARS-CoV-2-specific TCRs generated with the MIRA antigen-specificity platform. Breadth was defined as the fraction of unique TCRs that were SARS-CoV-2-associated. Depth was defined as the fraction of total T cells that were SARS-CoV-2-associated. Using the MIRA data, each spike-specific TCR was assigned both to the spike region to which the TCR was reactive and to a CD4 or CD8 class. Log10-transformed breadth and depth values were compared by one-way ANOVA with Sidak's multiple comparisons tests. TCRdb re-hosts the immuneACCESS table, in-frame sequences only. Its copies lack some clones; in the studies checked, an unresolved V gene accounts for under half of them, and the cause for the rest is not known. That table furnishes V, J and clone size, whereas the DNA furnished D and trimming. Counted in this sample were 170,000 or so clones; roughly 91% of them appeared once. Around 0.98% of the sample lies in the top ten.

After removal of 6 bases from V and 6 bases from J, the junction retains 8 bases not matched to a gene. The CDR3 contains 15 residues, cysteine and phenylalanine counted. Of all the DNA, just the CDR3 is kept, 45 bases in frame from base 1. Per the germline V gene, MNHEY is the CDR1 and SVGEGT is the CDR2. A note on this clone: It lacks a known antigen. No much larger clonotype is one base removed from it; base qualities were not supplied.

Per the publication, the time point label means: about 28 days (+/-7) after the second vaccine dose. This specimen's treatment or condition label, interpreted: meningococcal conjugate vaccine given as trial control. Vaccinee samples came from UK trials COV001 and COV002, including a single-blind randomized controlled phase 2/3 trial of AZD1222 (ChAdOx1 nCoV-19) in healthy adults. For TCRbeta chain sequencing, PBMC samples were collected from trial participants at day 0 and at day 28 after the second dose. The rearranged chain carries TRBV6-2 or TRBV6-3 and TRBJ1-5; 10 bases in between match TRBD1. Sequences were derived from peripheral blood, sampled 28 days after the second dose of the MenACWY control vaccine. The receptor was derived from an adult who received the MenACWY meningococcal vaccine as a control. The DNA reads as follows: TGTGCCAGCAGCCTCCGGACAGGGGGGATTCAGCCCCAGCATTTT. It is translated as CASSLRTGGIQPQHF.